This T cell receptor (beta chain) was obtained from a study of cytomegalovirus exposure and HLA in healthy donors. A multiplex PCR was run with 60 Vbeta primers and 13 Jbeta primers. Sequenced by immunoSEQ multiplex PCR; TCRdb stores in-frame clones only, minus some. Of 100,000 to 150,000 clones listed, about 79% are singletons. Germline V CDR1 and CDR2: SEHNR, FQNEAQ (reference sequence). Deletions cut 4 bases from V and 3 bases from J, with 25 bases between. The CDR3 sequence is 19 residues long. This chain links TRBV7-9 with TRBJ1-5; D might be TRBD1 (5 bases). This receptor was obtained from a man in his forties or fifties in good health and CMV-seronegative. The specimen was PBMCs. In DNA form, the CDR3 reads TGTGCCAGCAGCTCCGAAAGGGCTATCGGACACCTGGTCAATCAGCCCCAGCATTTT. It is translated as CASSSERAIGHLVNQPQHF.